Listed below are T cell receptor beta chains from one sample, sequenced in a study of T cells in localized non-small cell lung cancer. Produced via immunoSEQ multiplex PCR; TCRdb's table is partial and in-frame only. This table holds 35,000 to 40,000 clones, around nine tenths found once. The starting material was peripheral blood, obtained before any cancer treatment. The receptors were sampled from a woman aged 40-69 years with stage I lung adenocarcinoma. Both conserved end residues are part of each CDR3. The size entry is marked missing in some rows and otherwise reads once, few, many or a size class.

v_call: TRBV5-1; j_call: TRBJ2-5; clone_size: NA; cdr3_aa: CASSFRQGAVWETQYF
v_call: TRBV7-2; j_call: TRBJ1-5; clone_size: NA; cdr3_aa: CASSQGMGLTQPQHF
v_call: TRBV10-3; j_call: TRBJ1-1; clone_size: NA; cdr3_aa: CAIKVQGEGTEAFF
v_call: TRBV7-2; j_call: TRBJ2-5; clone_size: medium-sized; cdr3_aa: CASSPLRGSGETQYF
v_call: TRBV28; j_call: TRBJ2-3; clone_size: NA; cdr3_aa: CASSLVLTGGDTQYF
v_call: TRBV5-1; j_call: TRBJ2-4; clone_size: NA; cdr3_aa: CASSLENPAINIQYF
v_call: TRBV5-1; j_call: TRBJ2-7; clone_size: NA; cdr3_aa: CASSSGGGTYEQYF
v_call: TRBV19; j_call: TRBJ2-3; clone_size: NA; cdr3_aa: CASSSSGITDTQYF
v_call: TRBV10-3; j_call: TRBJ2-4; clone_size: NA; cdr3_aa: CAISEGTSGDIQYF
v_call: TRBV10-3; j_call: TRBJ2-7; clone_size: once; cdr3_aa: CASRPTGGPYEQYF
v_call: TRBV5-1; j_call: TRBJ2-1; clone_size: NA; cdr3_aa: CASSSGTSGAPYNEQFF
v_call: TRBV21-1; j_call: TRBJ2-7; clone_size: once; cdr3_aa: CASSRDWTSGRRSLSGQYF
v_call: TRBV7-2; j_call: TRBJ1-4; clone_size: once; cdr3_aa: CASSLGGETNEKLFF
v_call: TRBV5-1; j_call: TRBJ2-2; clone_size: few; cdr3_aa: CASRTGTGGTGELFF
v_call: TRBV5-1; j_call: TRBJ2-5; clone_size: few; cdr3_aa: CASSLFPAGESGETQYF
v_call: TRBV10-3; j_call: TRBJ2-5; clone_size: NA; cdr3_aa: CAIRGQDQETQYF
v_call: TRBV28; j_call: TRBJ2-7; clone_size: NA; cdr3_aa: CASTTGTYYEQYF
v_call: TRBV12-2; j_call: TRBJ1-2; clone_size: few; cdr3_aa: CASRLVGIAYGYTF
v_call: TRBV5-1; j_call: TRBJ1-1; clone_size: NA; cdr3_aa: CASSPTGTGDTEAFF
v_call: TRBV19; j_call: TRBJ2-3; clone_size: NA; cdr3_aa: CASSPSTDTQYF
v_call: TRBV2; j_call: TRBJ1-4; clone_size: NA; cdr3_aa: CASSEGMGEHEKLFF
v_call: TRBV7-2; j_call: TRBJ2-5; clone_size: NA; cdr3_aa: CASSWGTSGSFQETQYF
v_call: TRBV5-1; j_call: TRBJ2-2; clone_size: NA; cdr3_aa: CASSRDTGELFF
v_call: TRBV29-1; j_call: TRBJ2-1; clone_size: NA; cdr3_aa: CSAPTHFNGQFF
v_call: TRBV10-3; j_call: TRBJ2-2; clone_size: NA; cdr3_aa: CAISESSRMDTGELFF
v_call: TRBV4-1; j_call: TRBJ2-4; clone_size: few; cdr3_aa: CASSQDYRTSGPLAKNIQYF
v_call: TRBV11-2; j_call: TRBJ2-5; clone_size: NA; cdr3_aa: CASSRTSGAQETQYF
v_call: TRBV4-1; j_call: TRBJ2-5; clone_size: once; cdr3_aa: CASSQDGGAGGETQYF
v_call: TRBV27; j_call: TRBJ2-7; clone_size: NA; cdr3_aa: CASRTDQRPYEQYF
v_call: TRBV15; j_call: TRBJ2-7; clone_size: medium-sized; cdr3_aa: CATSRDVGLRLF
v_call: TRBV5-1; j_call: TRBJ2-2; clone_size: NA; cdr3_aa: CVSSLVASGNTGELFF
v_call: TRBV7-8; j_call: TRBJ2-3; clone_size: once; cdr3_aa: CASSPTGGTDTQYF
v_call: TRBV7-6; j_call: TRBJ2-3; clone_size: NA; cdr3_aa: CASSFTGGTDTQYF
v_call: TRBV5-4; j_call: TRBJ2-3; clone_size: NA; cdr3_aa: CASSRNVGAQDTQYF
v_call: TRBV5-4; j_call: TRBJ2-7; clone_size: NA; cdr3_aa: CASSLSGGGRRYF
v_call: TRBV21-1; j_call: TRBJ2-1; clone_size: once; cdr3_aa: CASSKAGDYLYNEQFF